The 23 T cell receptor beta chains below come from one sample, sequenced in a study of regulatory T cells in long-lasting Graves disease. As to time point: persistent/refractory GD, antithyroid drugs over 5 years with positive TRAb. Isolated PBMC RNA provided the starting material for the TCR library. CDR3 regions were amplified by Arm-PCR using iRepertoire HTBI primers to build TCR beta libraries. Using its own MiXCR run on the multiplex PCR reads, TCRdb lists one record per CDR3 protein. This repertoire shows 350,000 to 450,000 distinct CDR3 sequences, about a fifth found once; its top ten account for less than 25%. This specimen was peripheral blood mononuclear cells (PBMCs), taken when the disease was refractory, from a patient treated with antithyroid drugs. These receptors were taken from a female donor with Graves disease.

This clonotype was observed a few times. This chain links TRBV7-9 with TRBJ2-6; 12 bases are shared with TRBD1. Germline loops: CDR1 SEHNR, CDR2 FQNEAQ (reference sequence). The CDR3 covers 18 residues. Losses at the gene ends were 5 bases for V and 0 bases for J; bases not matched to a gene: 5. The CDR3 here is CASSHGTGGRSGANVLTF. CDR3 nucleotides: TGTGCCAGCAGCCACGGGACAGGGGGCCGCTCTGGGGCCAACGTCCTGACTTTC.

This clonotype was seen at least ten times. The chain carries TRBV20-1 and TRBJ2-5; the D gene is possibly TRBD1 (6 bases). Germline values: CDR1 DFQATT, CDR2 SNEGSKA (reference sequence). With 0 bases removed from V and 3 bases from J, the gap between germline ends came to 11 bases. CDR3 length: 14 residues. The CDR3 sequence: CSARDSRDKETQYF. CDR3 sequence (DNA): TGCAGTGCTAGAGATTCCCGGGACAAAGAGACCCAGTACTTC.

The chain employs TRBV20-1 and TRBJ2-7, with D perhaps matching TRBD1 (5 bases). Germline loops: CDR1 DFQATT, CDR2 SNEGSKA (reference sequence). The V end lost 3 bases, the J end lost 3 bases, and 9 bases lay between the germline ends. There are 12 residues in the CDR3. This CDR3 is CSASRGNYEQYF. CDR3 sequence (DNA): TGCAGTGCTAGTAGGGGAAACTACGAGCAGTACTTC.

This clonotype appeared many times. The rearrangement links TRBV6-1 to TRBJ1-1; no clear D gene. Germline loops: CDR1 MNHNS, CDR2 SASEGT. CDR3 length equals 13 residues. V was cut by 4 bases and J by 1 base, with 7 bases left in between. The CDR3 sequence is CASSGTANTEAFF. The CDR3 nucleotides are TGTGCCAGCAGTGGGACCGCGAACACTGAAGCTTTCTTT.

This clonotype was detected only a few times. A read error may account for a junction end that differs from germline. The chain employs TRBV7-2 and TRBJ2-7; 8 nucleotides agree with TRBD2. This CDR3 contains 16 residues. Germline V gene data show CDR1 as SGHTA and CDR2 as FQGNSA. In DNA form, the CDR3 reads TGCGCCAGCAGCACCACCTTTAGCGGGATAACCTACGAGCAGTACTTC. Amino acids: CASSTTFSGITYEQYF.

This clonotype has ten or more counts. The chain links TRBV27 to TRBJ2-7; 8 nucleotides align to TRBD1. The ends lost 0 bases at V and 7 bases at J; junction bases unmatched: 14. The CDR3 is made up of 17 amino acids. The germline V gene encodes CDR1 MNHEY and CDR2 SMNVEV (reference sequence). CDR3: CASSLSNFGQGAGEQYF. The CDR3 nucleotides read TGTGCCAGCAGTTTATCAAATTTCGGTCAGGGGGCTGGTGAGCAGTACTTC.

This clonotype has a handful of counts. V and J are TRBV7-2 and TRBJ2-5; possible D gene TRBD1, 5 bases. CDR3 length equals 16 residues. Germline V gives CDR1 SGHTA, CDR2 FQGNSA. V was cut by 1 base and J by 4 bases, with 16 bases left in between. CDR3 region: CASSLEVGRAPETQYF. CDR3 DNA: TGTGCCAGCAGCTTAGAAGTAGGCAGGGCCCCAGAGACCCAGTACTTC.

The table lists this clonotype with a few counts. This chain links TRBV30 with TRBJ2-5; TRBD1 agrees at 7 bases. Unmatched junction bases numbered 5, after V lost 8 bases and J lost 5 bases. The CDR3 has 11 amino acids. Germline V lookup: CDR1 GTSNPN, CDR2 SVGIG (reference sequence). The CDR3, as DNA: TGTGCCCTCGGCAGGGGGGAGACCCAGTACTTC. This codes for CALGRGETQYF.

This clonotype was seen repeatedly, ten times or more. The rearrangement links TRBV28 to TRBJ1-1, with D maybe TRBD1 (6 bases). V lost 4 bases to trimming and J lost 8 bases, with 20 bases between them. This CDR3 has 15 residues. Germline CDR1 reads MDHEN; CDR2 reads SYDVKM. CDR3 bases: TGTGCCAGCAGTTATGTGGTTAAGTGGGGGGCCGAAGCTTTCTTT. It specifies CASSYVVKWGAEAFF.

The chain has TRBV4-1 and TRBJ1-3; tentative D call: TRBD1 (5 bases). Between the trimmed V and J ends, which lost 2 bases and 0 bases, there was a span of 14 bases. The CDR3 loop spans 17 amino acids. Germline CDR1 and CDR2: MGHRA and YSYEKL. The CDR3 nucleotides read TGCGCCAGCAGCCAACGAACAGGTGGCTCCTCTGGAAACACCATATATTTT. Its protein is CASSQRTGGSSGNTIYF.

This chain uses TRBV20-1 with TRBJ2-7; 10 bases match TRBD2. Per germline, CDR1 DFQATT and CDR2 SNEGSKA (reference sequence). The CDR3 is made up of 13 amino acids. V lost 3 bases and J lost 7; bases outside the gene matches: 6. The CDR3 spells CSASSGGRGEQYF. In DNA form, the CDR3 reads TGCAGTGCTAGTAGCGGGGGGCGAGGTGAGCAGTACTTC.

This clonotype was seen more than once but under ten times. This chain uses TRBV10-1 with TRBJ2-7, with TRBD2 matching over 7 bases. J was trimmed by 4 bases and V by 5 bases; bases with no gene match: 11. CDR1 and CDR2 from the germline V gene are WNHNN and SYGVQD (reference sequence). This CDR3 comprises 15 residues. CDR3 nucleotides: TGCGCCAGCAGTAAAGGACCCCCGGGGGGTTACGAGCAGTACTTC. Amino acids: CASSKGPPGGYEQYF.

This clonotype was observed a handful of times. CDR3 in amino acids: CASSNTGSTEAFF. The CDR3 DNA sequence: TGTGCCAGTAGTAATACGGGTTCCACTGAAGCTTTCTTT. V gene TRBV19 combines with J gene TRBJ1-1; D not resolved. CDR1 and CDR2 (germline): LNHDA, SQIVND (reference sequence). Trimming cost V 4 bases and J 4 bases, with 10 bases left between them. The CDR3 length is 13 residues. Drawing the rest from reference TRBV19 and TRBJ1-1, the complete variable domain is DGGITQSPKYLFRKEGQNVTLSCEQNLNHDAMYWYRQDPGQGLRLIYYSQIVNDFQKGDIAEGYSVSREKKESFPLTVTSAQKNPTAFYLCASSNTGSTEAFFGQGTRLTVV.

The rearrangement links TRBV7-6 to TRBJ2-2, with D possibly TRBD2 on 5 matching bases. Looked up from germline, CDR1 is SGHVS and CDR2 is FNYEAQ. V dropped 3 bases and J dropped 5 bases, with 13 bases sitting between them. The CDR3 totals 15 residues. CDR3 nucleotides: TGTGCCAGCAGCTTCCCCGTAGGCGGGACCGGGGAGCTGTTTTTT. It is translated as CASSFPVGGTGELFF.

This clonotype was seen a handful of times. V is TRBV7-9 and J is TRBJ1-2; TRBD1 agrees at 7 bases. This CDR3 is built from 13 residues. The V segment lost 3 bases and the J segment 10 bases; nucleotides outside the gene matches: 8. Per the germline V gene, CDR1 is SEHNR and CDR2 is FQNEAQ (reference sequence). The CDR3 region has the DNA TGTGCCAGCAGCTTGGGAACAGGGGTCGACTACACCTTC. It codes for CASSLGTGVDYTF.

This clonotype was counted ten times or more. The chain links TRBV27 to TRBJ2-6; D is perhaps TRBD2 (5 bases). The CDR3 loop spans 16 amino acids. Germline CDR1 reads MNHEY; CDR2 reads SMNVEV (reference sequence). V lost 2 bases and J 0 bases, leaving 8 bases between the germline ends. The CDR3 spells CASSLPGSSGANVLTF. In nucleotides, the CDR3 is TGTGCCAGCAGTTTACCGGGGAGCTCTGGGGCCAACGTCCTGACTTTC.

As for this clonotype: This may stem from a read error, because a much larger clone lies one nucleotide away. The conserved closing phenylalanine or tryptophan is absent in this CDR3, likely reflecting a read error. This CDR3 reads CASSLGRAAYGYTL. In DNA, the CDR3 is TGTGCCAGCAGTTTAGGGAGGGCGGCCTATGGCTACACCCTC. The chain uses TRBV28 and TRBJ1-2, with no clear D. The CDR3 length is 14 residues. CDR1 MDHEN and CDR2 SYDVKM come from the germline V gene. V was trimmed by 2 bases and J by 4 bases, leaving 11 bases between them.

This clonotype showed up just a few times. The chain couples TRBV12-3 or TRBV12-4 to TRBJ2-1; D is perhaps TRBD1 or TRBD2 (6 bases each). The CDR3 has 15 residues. V was cut by 6 bases and J by 4 bases, with 16 bases left in between. For the CDR3, the DNA is TGTGCCAGCAGACCGGGGCTAGGGGGGTACAATGAGCAGTTCTTC. It yields the protein CASRPGLGGYNEQFF.

The rearrangement links TRBV19 to TRBJ2-2; TRBD1 or TRBD2 may be the D gene (5 bases each). The V and J ends lost 7 bases and 6 bases respectively, with 18 bases between them. Germline lookup yields CDR1 LNHDA and CDR2 SQIVND (reference sequence). The CDR3 totals 15 residues. The CDR3 is CASTPAGAAPGELFF. In DNA, the CDR3 is TGTGCCAGTACCCCGGCCGGGGCAGCCCCCGGGGAGCTGTTTTTT.

The J gene is TRBJ1-4, the V gene TRBV29-1, with D perhaps matching TRBD1 (6 bases). Germline-derived CDR1 and CDR2 are SQVTM and ANQGSEA. This CDR3 spans 15 amino acids. V gave up 0 bases and J gave up 8 bases, with 16 bases separating them. The CDR3 is CSVEDLGQGYEKLFF. DNA of the CDR3: TGCAGCGTTGAAGACCTCGGGCAGGGGTACGAAAAACTGTTTTTT.

This clonotype was seen many times. The V and J genes are TRBV2 and TRBJ1-4, with D tentatively TRBD1 (5 bases). V was shortened by 3 bases and J by 2 bases, with 7 bases between the two germline ends. CDR1 is SNHLY, CDR2 FYNNEI, per germline. This CDR3 has 14 amino acids. The CDR3 region has the DNA TGTGCCAGCAGTGAGCAGGGCACTAATGAAAAACTGTTTTTT. Protein product: CASSEQGTNEKLFF.

In this sample, this clonotype turned up many times. The V and J genes are TRBV12-3 or TRBV12-4 and TRBJ2-7; D is ambiguous. Trimming left V 6 bases short and J 4 bases short, with 10 bases between. This CDR3 contains 12 residues. The CDR3 DNA reads TGTGCCAGCAGCCCTGCCTCATACGAGCAGTACTTC. Translated: CASSPASYEQYF.

This clonotype has a count of ten or more. The rearrangement links TRBV5-1 to TRBJ1-1; the D is unclear. The CDR3 has 15 amino acids. V shed 9 bases and J shed 2 bases, with 20 bases lying between them. Germline V lookup: CDR1 SGHRS, CDR2 YFSETQ. CDR3 in amino acids: CATYEGSEPNTEAFF. As DNA, the CDR3 is TGCGCCACCTACGAGGGATCGGAACCCAACACTGAAGCTTTCTTT.